Shown below are 29 T cell receptor beta chains from a single sample sequenced in a study of glioma-infiltrating T cells. Using RNA template, CDR3s of TCR alpha and beta were amplified with iRepertoire arm-PCR. TCRdb re-called the multiplex PCR reads through MiXCR, storing one row per CDR3 protein. The sample includes 150,000 to 200,000 distinct CDR3 sequences, more than 25% of them seen just once. Sequencing was performed on glioma tissue, nonneoplastic brain tissue, or PBMCs (not recorded which). Receptors were obtained from a human donor with low-grade glioma or glioblastoma, undergoing nonglioma brain surgery, or in good health (not recorded which).

The J gene is TRBJ2-7, the V gene TRBV5-1; 9 bases align to TRBD1. The CDR3 is 14 residues long. The ends lost 2 bases at V and 2 bases at J; junction bases unmatched: 2. Germline CDR1 reads SGHRS; CDR2 reads YFSETQ. The CDR3 sequence: CASSFTGGAYEQYF. As DNA, the CDR3 is TGCGCCAGCAGCTTCACAGGGGGCGCCTACGAGCAGTACTTC.

This clonotype was detected ten times or more. The V call is TRBV20-1, the J call TRBJ2-7, with 11 bases that match TRBD2. From germline, CDR1 is DFQATT and CDR2 SNEGSKA (reference sequence). Trimming took 4 bases from V and 1 from J; bases not matched to a gene: 3. The CDR3 has 14 residues. The CDR3 DNA reads as TGCAGTGCTACCAGACTAGCGGGGTCCTACGAGCAGTACTTC. This codes for CSATRLAGSYEQYF.

In its sample, this clonotype was seen many times. The gene calls are TRBV28 and TRBJ1-1; the match to TRBD1 covers 7 bases. The germline gives CDR1 MDHEN, CDR2 SYDVKM. The CDR3 is made up of 13 amino acids. V was clipped by 7 bases and J by 8 bases; unmatched bases: 10. As DNA, the CDR3 is TGTGCCAGCACGTTGCACAAGACAGGGGAAGCTTTCTTT. Its protein product is CASTLHKTGEAFF.

This clonotype has a count of ten or more. J is TRBJ2-3 and V is TRBV14; D gene uncertain. In germline, CDR1 is SGHDN, CDR2 FVKESK. V lost 2 bases and J lost 5, with 5 bases in between. The CDR3 loop spans 12 amino acids. The CDR3 sequence: CASSQLGDTQYF. The CDR3, as DNA: TGTGCCAGCAGCCAACTCGGAGATACGCAGTATTTT.

This clonotype was observed many times. The chain uses TRBV2 and TRBJ2-1; 8 positions match TRBD2. The CDR3 is made up of 15 amino acids. V shed 2 bases and J 3 bases; nucleotides not matched to a gene: 3. Germline CDR1 is SNHLY and CDR2 is FYNNEI. CDR3 sequence: CASSEWTSRYNEQFF. CDR3 nucleotides: TGTGCCAGCAGTGAATGGACTAGCCGCTACAATGAGCAGTTCTTC.

Notes on this clonotype: A much larger clone differs from this one at a single base, so this may be a read error. The chain employs TRBV6-2 or TRBV6-3 and TRBJ1-2, with no clear D. CDR3 length: 14 amino acids. V was cut by 6 bases and J by 8 bases, with 19 bases left in between. Germline CDR1 and CDR2: MNHEY and SVGEGT. For the CDR3, the DNA is TGTGCCAGCAGCCAAGGGATATTACCCTTAGGCTACACCTTC. It codes for CASSQGILPLGYTF.

V gene TRBV6-2 or TRBV6-3 combines with J gene TRBJ1-3; possibly TRBD1 for D (6 bases). The germline V gene has CDR1 MNHEY and CDR2 SVGEGT. V was pared by 8 bases and J by 0 bases, with 8 bases between. The CDR3 loop spans 13 amino acids. Here the CDR3 DNA reads TGTGCCAGCGACAGGACCTCTGGAAACACCATATATTTT. It yields the protein CASDRTSGNTIYF.

In this sample, this clonotype turned up many times. A much bigger clone sits one base away, suggesting this may be a read error. This chain joins TRBV20-1 and TRBJ1-5, with D uncertain. Trimming cost V 5 bases and J 3 bases, with 14 bases left between them. The CDR3 contains 14 residues. CDR1 is DFQATT, CDR2 SNEGSKA, per germline (reference sequence). This CDR3 reads CSAEPMGYNQPQHF. The CDR3 DNA reads TGCAGTGCTGAACCTATGGGCTACAATCAGCCCCAGCATTTT.

This clonotype was seen at least ten times. The V gene is TRBV2, the J gene TRBJ1-2; D may be TRBD1 (5 bases). Germline CDR1 reads SNHLY; CDR2 reads FYNNEI. Trimming left V 1 base short and J 7 bases short, with 13 bases between. CDR3 size: 14 residues. The CDR3: CASSEETGVSGYTF. CDR3 coding DNA: TGTGCCAGCAGTGAAGAAACAGGCGTCAGTGGCTACACCTTC.

This clonotype was counted at least ten times. An end of the junction differs from the germline gene, which may be a read error. V and J are TRBV7-7 and TRBJ2-1, with D possibly matching TRBD1 (5 bases). Germline assignment: CDR1 SSHAT and CDR2 FNYEAQ (reference sequence). The length of the CDR3 is 15 residues. CDR3 loop: CASSLVGAAYNEQFF. The CDR3 coding sequence is TGTGCTAGCAGCTTAGTAGGGGCAGCCTACAATGAGCAGTTCTTC.

As for this clonotype: A much larger clone differs from this one at a single base, so this may be a read error. The V call is TRBV29-1, the J call TRBJ1-5; D is ambiguous. Trimming removed 4 bases from V and 1 base from J, with 8 bases in between. From germline, CDR1 is SQVTM and CDR2 ANQGSEA. This CDR3 region has 13 residues. CDR3 protein: CSVAVGSNQPQHF. Written as DNA, the CDR3 is TGCAGCGTTGCAGTAGGCAGCAATCAGCCCCAGCATTTT.

This clonotype has at least ten counts. The chain is built from TRBV24-1 and TRBJ2-7, with TRBD2 matching 8 bases. From germline, CDR1 is KGHDR and CDR2 SFDVKD. V dropped 6 bases and J dropped 6; count of bases not matched to a gene: 9. The CDR3 totals 14 residues. The CDR3: CATSRAAGGGEQYF. The CDR3 DNA is TGTGCCACCAGTCGGGCTGCGGGAGGCGGCGAGCAGTACTTC.

Many counts were recorded for this clonotype. This sequence joins TRBV6-2 or TRBV6-3 and TRBJ2-4; the match to TRBD1 covers 8 bases. The CDR3 loop spans 15 amino acids. The junction had 6 bases not matched to a gene; V was cut back by 7 bases and J by 1 base. Germline loops: CDR1 MNHEY, CDR2 SVGEGT. CDR3 region: CASTPRQGAKNIQYF. The DNA of the CDR3 is TGTGCCAGCACACCGAGACAGGGGGCCAAAAACATTCAGTACTTC.

This clonotype was detected a few times. The chain joins TRBV29-1 to TRBJ2-7, with 8 bases lining up with TRBD2. CDR1 is SQVTM and CDR2 is ANQGSEA in the germline V gene. This CDR3 has 13 residues. After removal of 0 bases from V and 3 bases from J, the junction contained 1 base not matched to a gene. CDR3 sequence: CSVEETSGYEQYF. CDR3 nucleotides: TGCAGCGTTGAAGAAACTAGCGGCTACGAGCAGTACTTC.

Turning to this clonotype: An end of the junction differs from the germline gene, which may be a read error. The chain is built from TRBV2 and TRBJ2-3; 7 nucleotides agree with TRBD2. Germline CDR1 reads SNHLY; CDR2 reads FYNNEI. The CDR3 totals 16 residues. This CDR3 is CASSEAESSGKDTQCF. CDR3 in DNA: TGTGCCAGCAGTGAAGCGGAGTCTAGCGGAAAAGATACGCAGTGTTTT.

Judged by abundance, this clonotype is medium-sized. This chain's CDR3 is CASSEEAGGPDTQYF. The CDR3 DNA sequence: TGTGCCAGCAGTGAAGAAGCGGGAGGTCCAGATACGCAGTATTTT. The chain uses TRBV6-1 and TRBJ2-3, with 9 nucleotides matching TRBD2. The CDR3 spans 15 residues. J was trimmed by 4 bases and V by 1 base; bases with no gene match: 3. CDR1 MNHNS and CDR2 SASEGT come from the germline V gene.

This clonotype was seen ten or more times. A junction boundary mismatches the germline segment, possibly from a read error. CDR3 coding DNA: TGTGCTAGCAGCTTAGACGCGGGAGATACGCAGTATTTT. It is translated as CASSLDAGDTQYF. The chain joins TRBV7-7 to TRBJ2-3; D might be TRBD2 (5 bases). This CDR3 has 13 amino acids. Germline CDR1 SSHAT, CDR2 FNYEAQ (reference sequence).

This chain uses TRBV19 with TRBJ1-4, with TRBD1 as a possible D gene (5 bases). V was pared by 5 bases and J by 4 bases, with 20 bases between. The germline V gene has CDR1 LNHDA and CDR2 SQIVND (reference sequence). CDR3 length: 17 amino acids. The CDR3 DNA is TGTGCCAGTAGTCCCTCCGTGGGGACGGCGTTTAATGAAAAACTGTTTTTT. This codes for CASSPSVGTAFNEKLFF.

This chain joins TRBV9 and TRBJ2-1, with 8 nucleotides matching TRBD2. The CDR3 runs to 18 residues. V shed 1 base, J shed 7 bases, and the junction held 16 bases outside the gene matches. CDR1 SGDLS and CDR2 YYNGEE come from the germline V gene. DNA of the CDR3: TGTGCCAGCAGCGTATCCAATAAGGGTACGGGAGGGTTAAATGAGCAGTTCTTC. Translated, it gives CASSVSNKGTGGLNEQFF.

This clonotype was observed at least ten times. The rearrangement uses TRBV2 and TRBJ1-1; D gene ambiguous. Trimming shortened V by 7 bases and J by 5 bases, and 14 bases separated the two germline ends. The CDR3 spans 13 residues. The germline gives CDR1 SNHLY, CDR2 FYNNEI. The CDR3 DNA sequence: TGTGCCAGCAAAGTAGGCGTGGGAACTGAAGCTTTCTTT. Its translation is CASKVGVGTEAFF. The entire variable domain, with the rest obtained from reference TRBV2 and TRBJ1-1, is as follows: EPEVTQTPSHQVTQMGQEVILRCVPISNHLYFYWYRQILGQKVEFLVSFYNNEISEKSEIFDDQFSVERPDGSNFTLKIRSTKLEDSAMYFCASKVGVGTEAFFGQGTRLTVV.

This clonotype was seen ten or more times. The chain has TRBV6-1 and TRBJ2-7, with D unclear. Trimming shortened V by 6 bases and J by 1 base, and 7 bases separated the two germline ends. Germline V gene lookup returns CDR1 MNHNS and CDR2 SASEGT. CDR3 size: 12 residues. Written as DNA, the CDR3 is TGTGCCAGCAGGACACGGTCCTACGAGCAGTACTTC. Translated: CASRTRSYEQYF.

Note on this clonotype: This clone may be a read error of a much larger clone one base away. The chain employs TRBV4-2 and TRBJ2-3, with D tentatively TRBD1 or TRBD2 (5 bases each). This CDR3 is built from 17 residues. CDR1 and CDR2 from the germline V gene are LGHNA and YNFKEQ. CDR3 amino acids: CAGSQDLTGRGTDTQYF. The CDR3 bases are TGTGCCGGCAGCCAAGATCTTACGGGACGGGGCACAGATACGCAGTATTTT.

Ten or more counts support this clonotype. The rearrangement links TRBV7-8 to TRBJ2-3, with a tentative D call TRBD2 (5 bases). Looked up from germline, CDR1 is SGHVS and CDR2 is FQNEAQ. The V end lost 5 bases, the J end lost 0 bases, and 21 bases lay between the germline ends. The CDR3 sequence is 18 residues long. The CDR3 protein is CASSVERWAAESTDTQYF. The CDR3 coding sequence is TGTGCCAGCAGCGTAGAGCGGTGGGCAGCGGAGAGCACAGATACGCAGTATTTT.

In its sample, this clonotype was seen many times. The chain recombines TRBV7-8 with TRBJ2-3, with D perhaps being TRBD1 or TRBD2 (5 bases each). This CDR3 region has 18 residues. Germline lookup yields CDR1 SGHVS and CDR2 FQNEAQ. V lost 1 base to trimming and J lost 2 bases, with 19 bases between them. CDR3 protein: CASSLVDRGDGDTDTQYF. The DNA of the CDR3 is TGTGCCAGCAGCTTAGTTGACCGGGGCGACGGTGACACAGATACGCAGTATTTT. Looking up the rest from reference TRBV7-8 and TRBJ2-3 gives the full variable domain: GAGVSQSPRYKVAKRGQDVALRCDPISGHVSLFWYQQALGQGPEFLTYFQNEAQLDKSGLPSDRFFAERPEGSVSTLKIQRTQQEDSAVYLCASSLVDRGDGDTDTQYFGPGTRLTVL.

This clonotype was found a few times. The rearrangement uses TRBV29-1 and TRBJ2-5; no reliable D call. Germline CDR1 and CDR2: SQVTM and ANQGSEA. The CDR3 is made up of 13 amino acids. Trimming left V 7 bases short and J 4 bases short, with 16 bases between. This CDR3 reads CSAVGIAGETQYF. CDR3 DNA: TGCAGCGCGGTGGGGATCGCTGGAGAGACCCAGTACTTC.

Ten or more counts support this clonotype. The CDR3 here is CASSGRRGAGGQETQYF. CDR3 DNA sequence: TGTGCCAGCAGCGGAAGACGGGGGGCCGGGGGGCAAGAGACCCAGTACTTC. The chain has TRBV14 and TRBJ2-5; tentative D call: TRBD2 (7 bases). The CDR3 extends over 17 amino acids. From germline, CDR1 is SGHDN and CDR2 FVKESK. Trimming cost V 5 bases and J 2 bases, with 21 bases left between them.

Comments on this clonotype: This may be a read error: a much more frequent sequence differs by one nucleotide. The chain combines TRBV19 with TRBJ1-4; no clear D gene. The CDR3 length is 16 residues. Germline V gene data show CDR1 as LNHDA and CDR2 as SQIVND (reference sequence). Trimming stripped 4 bases from V and 0 bases from J, with 12 bases between. The CDR3, as DNA: TGTGCCAGTAGTACCCGAGTTGCTACAACTAATGAAAAACTGTTTTTT. This gives the protein CASSTRVATTNEKLFF.

This sequence joins TRBV27 and TRBJ1-2; TRBD1 matches at 8 bases. The V segment lost 11 bases and the J segment 4 bases; nucleotides outside the gene matches: 9. CDR3 length: 13 residues. The V gene's germline CDR1 is MNHEY and CDR2 SMNVEV (reference sequence). The CDR3 DNA follows: TGTGCCGACAGTTTAGGACAGGGCTATGGCTACACCTTC. As protein: CADSLGQGYGYTF.

Turning to this clonotype: At one boundary the junction diverges from the germline segment, which might be a read error. The chain is built from TRBV20-1 and TRBJ2-7; D not resolved. The CDR3 totals 13 residues. The germline V gene has CDR1 DFQATT and CDR2 SNEGSKA (reference sequence). CDR3 residues: CSARGPDSYDQYF. CDR3 in DNA: TGCAGTGCTAGAGGTCCAGACTCCTACGATCAGTACTTC.